Each of the 28 T cell receptor beta chains below was sequenced from the same sample in a study of blood T cells in healthy people across ages. The use of a sample-barcoded 5' primer and a J-beta primer mix characterized a second PCR of roughly 7 to 12 cycles. TCRdb re-called the 5' RACE reads through MiXCR, storing one row per CDR3 protein. The repertoire holds about 970,000 distinct CDR3 sequences, with 45% to 60% as singletons. The source material was blood. All receptors derive from an older woman in good health.

The chain is built from TRBV20-1 and TRBJ1-5; D remains ambiguous. Germline lookup yields CDR1 DFQATT and CDR2 SNEGSKA (reference sequence). Trimming took off 2 bases at V and 1 base at J, with 18 bases between the two ends. The CDR3 sequence is 17 residues long. The CDR3 DNA reads TGCAGTGCTAGATCCGTTGACGCCGTTCGGAGCAATCAGCCCCAGCATTTT. This encodes CSARSVDAVRSNQPQHF.

The chain uses TRBV6-5 and TRBJ2-5, with unresolved D. CDR3 length: 13 amino acids. V lost 3 bases and J lost 1, with 6 bases in between. Germline lookup yields CDR1 MNHEY and CDR2 SVGAGI. The CDR3 sequence is CASSYWGQETQYF. The CDR3 DNA reads as TGTGCCAGCAGTTATTGGGGCCAAGAGACCCAGTACTTC.

This chain uses TRBV5-5 with TRBJ1-1, with D unresolved. This CDR3 is 15 amino acids long. The germline gives CDR1 SGHKS, CDR2 YYEKEE (reference sequence). V shed 7 bases and J shed 6 bases, with 22 bases lying between them. The CDR3 DNA follows: TGTGCCAGCGACACCGGGCGCCTAATGTTGGCTGAAGCTTTCTTT. It yields the protein CASDTGRLMLAEAFF.

This chain joins TRBV4-1 and TRBJ2-3; possible D gene TRBD2, 5 bases. Trimming removed 2 bases from V and 6 bases from J, with 12 bases in between. The CDR3 runs to 14 residues. Germline V CDR1 and CDR2: MGHRA, YSYEKL. CDR3 bases: TGCGCCAGCAGCCAACCGGGGAGAGGCGATACGCAGTATTTT. Protein product: CASSQPGRGDTQYF.

This chain joins TRBV28 and TRBJ2-7; 8 nucleotides align to TRBD2. V shed 6 bases and J 2 bases; nucleotides not matched to a gene: 9. The CDR3 sequence is 15 residues long. CDR1 and CDR2 from the germline V gene are MDHEN and SYDVKM. Written as DNA, the CDR3 is TGTGCCAGCAGCCAGCCTAGCGGGCCGACCTACGAGCAGTACTTC. The encoded protein is CASSQPSGPTYEQYF.

The sample holds a few counts of this clonotype. The chain combines TRBV6-2 or TRBV6-3 with TRBJ2-7, with 8 bases identical to TRBD2. Germline CDR1 and CDR2: MNHEY and SVGEGT. V shed 5 bases and J 2 bases; nucleotides not matched to a gene: 8. This CDR3 is 15 amino acids long. CDR3 nucleotides: TGTGCCAGCAGTCCCACCGGACTAGCCACCTACGAGCAGTACTTC. Translated: CASSPTGLATYEQYF.

This clonotype was seen a handful of times. The chain couples TRBV29-1 to TRBJ2-4; weak D call: TRBD2 (5 bases). The CDR3 runs to 13 residues. Germline CDR1 SQVTM, CDR2 ANQGSEA. Trimming cost V 6 bases and J 13 bases, with 22 bases left between them. The CDR3 DNA reads TGCAGCGTGTCCGGGAACCCCGGATTAGGGCAGTACTTC. Translating gives CSVSGNPGLGQYF.

The chain uses TRBV20-1 and TRBJ2-5; a weak D match, TRBD2 (6 bases). Trimming pared 5 bases from V and 11 bases from J, leaving 27 bases between. The CDR3 runs 15 residues. Germline assignment: CDR1 DFQATT and CDR2 SNEGSKA (reference sequence). The CDR3 DNA follows: TGCAGTGCTCAACTTATAGCGGAGATACACAATGAGCAGTACTTC. This codes for CSAQLIAEIHNEQYF.

J is TRBJ2-4 and V is TRBV6-1; 11 positions match TRBD1. Gene TRBJ2-7 matches the end of the DNA better, so the J call may be wrong. The CDR3 has 15 residues. The V gene's germline CDR1 is MNHNS and CDR2 SASEGT. CDR3 loop: CASGPSGTGGYEQYF. The CDR3 coding sequence is TGTGCCAGCGGACCATCCGGGACAGGGGGCTACGAGCAGTACTTC.

Written as DNA, the CDR3 is TGTGCCAGCAGCCAAACTAGGTCGGAGACCCAGTACTTC. It specifies CASSQTRSETQYF. V and J are TRBV3-1 and TRBJ2-5; perhaps TRBD2 as D (5 bases). CDR3 length: 13 amino acids. Germline CDR1 LGHDT, CDR2 YNNKEL (reference sequence). Between the trimmed V and J ends, which lost 2 bases and 5 bases, there was a span of 9 bases.

In its sample, this clonotype was seen a few times. This chain connects TRBV18 to TRBJ2-3; TRBD1 matches 8 bases. The CDR3 sequence is 15 residues long. Germline CDR1 reads KGHSH; CDR2 reads LQKENI. The J segment lost 3 bases and the V segment lost 8 bases, leaving 10 bases of the junction unmatched. CDR3 amino acids: CASSPDRGVTDTQYF. DNA for the CDR3: TGTGCCAGCAGTCCCGACAGGGGAGTAACAGATACGCAGTATTTT. The full variable domain, its missing parts supplied by reference TRBV18 and TRBJ2-3, is NAGVMQNPRHLVRRRGQEARLRCSPMKGHSHVYWYRQLPEEGLKFMVYLQKENIIDESGMPKERFSAEFPKEGPSILRIQQVVRGDSAAYFCASSPDRGVTDTQYFGPGTRLTVL.

This sequence joins TRBV7-9 and TRBJ1-2; no firm D call. V was pared by 5 bases and J by 4 bases, with 11 bases between. This CDR3 comprises 13 residues. In germline, CDR1 is SEHNR, CDR2 FQNEAQ (reference sequence). CDR3 loop: CASSHGSPYGYTF. The DNA for the CDR3 is TGTGCCAGCAGCCATGGCAGCCCCTATGGCTACACCTTC.

V gene TRBV6-5 combines with J gene TRBJ1-6, with TRBD1 as a possible D gene (5 bases). Germline lookup yields CDR1 MNHEY and CDR2 SVGAGI. The CDR3 totals 17 residues. V was clipped by 2 bases and J by 7 bases, with 18 bases between them. The CDR3 DNA reads as TGTGCCAGCAGTTACCGGGACGGGCCTTCGGGGAATTCACCCCTCCACTTT. Protein product: CASSYRDGPSGNSPLHF.

In its sample, this clonotype was seen a few times. V usage is TRBV27 and J usage is TRBJ1-2; the D gene is possibly TRBD1 (6 bases). Per the germline V gene, CDR1 is MNHEY and CDR2 is SMNVEV (reference sequence). This CDR3 has 14 residues. V dropped 6 bases and J dropped 5 bases, with 16 bases sitting between them. The CDR3 nucleotides read TGTGCCAGCAGGAGGACTGGACAGAATTATGGCTACACCTTC. This sequence encodes CASRRTGQNYGYTF.

V gene TRBV3-1 combines with J gene TRBJ2-7; 11 bases are a match to TRBD2. The CDR3 extends over 17 amino acids. Germline V gene sequence: CDR1 LGHDT, CDR2 YNNKEL (reference sequence). The J segment lost 0 bases and the V segment lost 1 base, leaving 5 bases of the junction unmatched. The CDR3 coding sequence is TGTGCCAGCAGCCAAGCACTAGCGGGAGCATCCTCCTACGAGCAGTACTTC. This sequence encodes CASSQALAGASSYEQYF.

On this clonotype: One end of the junction does not line up with germline, which may come from a read error. V and J are TRBV6-2 or TRBV6-3 and TRBJ2-1; D uncertain. The DNA end is more similar to TRBJ2-7, so the J call may be wrong. The CDR3 extends over 15 amino acids. Germline CDR1 reads MNHEY; CDR2 reads SVGEGT. For the CDR3, the DNA is TGTGCCCGCAGTTATCTGCACCCAAGCTCCTACGAGCAGTACTTC. Protein product: CARSYLHPSSYEQYF.

This chain connects TRBV6-6 to TRBJ2-2, with a possible D match to TRBD2 (5 bases). The V gene lost 0 bases and the J gene lost 0 bases, with 11 bases spanning the gap. The CDR3 consists of 17 residues. CDR1 is MNHNY and CDR2 is SVGAGI in the germline V gene (reference sequence). DNA for the CDR3: TGTGCCAGCAGTTACTCGAGGGCGTCCGCGAACACCGGGGAGCTGTTTTTT. The encoded protein is CASSYSRASANTGELFF.

The chain joins TRBV6-5 to TRBJ2-1; 13 positions match TRBD2. Germline values: CDR1 MNHEY, CDR2 SVGAGI. The CDR3 is 14 residues long. Trimming at V came to 4 bases and at J to 14 bases, leaving 8 bases not matched to a gene. The CDR3 DNA follows: TGTGCCAGCAGTTTAGGACTAGCGGGAGTCCCAAAGTTCTTC. Its protein product is CASSLGLAGVPKFF.

The chain recombines TRBV12-3 or TRBV12-4 with TRBJ1-2; maybe TRBD1 (6 bases). V was cut by 6 bases and J by 8 bases, with 19 bases left in between. The CDR3 has 14 residues. DNA for the CDR3: TGTGCCAGCAGGTCGGCCGGGGGCCCTGGAGGCTACACCTTC. Protein sequence: CASRSAGGPGGYTF.

The chain couples TRBV6-5 to TRBJ2-3; D uncertain. Germline V CDR1 and CDR2: MNHEY, SVGAGI. V dropped 2 bases and J dropped 0 bases, with 12 bases sitting between them. The CDR3 runs to 16 residues. The CDR3 coding sequence is TGTGCCAGCAGTTACACCCACTTGTCTAGCACAGATACGCAGTATTTT. It yields the protein CASSYTHLSSTDTQYF.

The rearrangement uses TRBV7-2 and TRBJ2-5, with 11 bases lining up with TRBD2. The better agreement between TRBJ2-7 and the DNA end casts doubt on the J call. This CDR3 comprises 20 residues. Germline CDR1 is SGHTA and CDR2 is FQGNSA. CDR3 coding DNA: TGTGCCAGCAGCCCCCATCTTGGGCTGGGGGGACTAGCGGAGACCTACGAGCAGTACTTC. This translates into CASSPHLGLGGLAETYEQYF.

J is TRBJ1-6 and V is TRBV20-1; maybe TRBD1 (6 bases). The V gene lost 6 bases and the J gene lost 1 base, with 7 bases spanning the gap. This CDR3 region has 13 residues. Germline values: CDR1 DFQATT, CDR2 SNEGSKA (reference sequence). The CDR3 DNA sequence: TGCAGTGCAGACAGGTCCTATAATTCACCCCTCCACTTT. Residues: CSADRSYNSPLHF.

The chain employs TRBV12-3 or TRBV12-4 and TRBJ2-7; TRBD1 is a possible D gene (6 bases). Trimming removed 5 bases from V and 0 bases from J, with 14 bases in between. This CDR3 contains 15 residues. DNA for the CDR3: TGTGCCAGCAGTCTGGGGGCGTTTAGCTCCTACGAGCAGTACTTC. Translating it yields CASSLGAFSSYEQYF.

V usage is TRBV4-1 and J usage is TRBJ2-3; D tentatively reads TRBD1 or TRBD2 (5 bases each). CDR1 and CDR2 from the germline V gene are MGHRA and YSYEKL. The CDR3 sequence is 13 residues long. Trimming shortened V by 2 bases and J by 4 bases, and 7 bases separated the two germline ends. CDR3 nucleotides: TGCGCCAGCAGCCAATTGGGGGCAGATACGCAGTATTTT. Protein: CASSQLGADTQYF.

This clonotype was seen many times. V is TRBV5-1 and J is TRBJ2-3, with TRBD2 identical over 9 bases. J gave up 1 base and V 3 bases, and 9 bases lay outside the gene matches. Germline V lookup: CDR1 SGHRS, CDR2 YFSETQ. The CDR3 consists of 17 residues. The CDR3 bases are TGCGCCAGCAGCTCTAGGTTAGCGGGAGTCGGCACAGATACGCAGTATTTT. Translated: CASSSRLAGVGTDTQYF.

The CDR3 reads CASSLMGEGAVYEQYF. CDR3 nucleotide sequence: TGTGCCAGCAGTTTAATGGGGGAGGGCGCGGTATACGAGCAGTACTTC. This rearrangement joins TRBV27 to TRBJ2-7, with 7 nucleotides matching TRBD2. Germline loops: CDR1 MNHEY, CDR2 SMNVEV (reference sequence). This CDR3 region has 16 residues. V lost 2 bases, J lost 4 bases, and 11 bases stayed unmatched.

This clonotype has a count of ten or more. This chain connects TRBV28 to TRBJ2-7; D gene ambiguous. Germline CDR1 and CDR2: MDHEN and SYDVKM. V dropped 6 bases and J dropped 4 bases, with 10 bases sitting between them. This CDR3 spans 12 amino acids. Written as DNA, the CDR3 is TGTGCCAGCAGCTTAGGCCGATACGAGCAGTACTTC. Encoded protein: CASSLGRYEQYF.

The chain joins TRBV6-2 or TRBV6-3 to TRBJ2-1; D call uncertain. Germline-derived CDR1 and CDR2 are MNHEY and SVGEGT. This CDR3 region has 13 residues. V lost 2 bases to trimming and J lost 10 bases, with 12 bases between them. DNA of the CDR3: TGTGCCAGCAGTTACACCCCGAGAGGAGAGCAGTTCTTC. Its translation: CASSYTPRGEQFF.